These T cell receptor beta chains were read from a single sample in a study of Graves' ophthalmopathy and Graves' hyperthyroidism. TCRdb recomputed calls from the multiplex PCR reads with MiXCR, one row per CDR3 protein. Counted here are roughly 600,000 distinct CDR3 sequences, under 45% occurring once; the ten biggest clones make up about 4.2%. The sample taken for sequencing was peripheral blood or thyroid tissue (not recorded which). The receptors were sampled from an adult man with Graves' hyperthyroidism. CDR3s include the opening cysteine and the closing phenylalanine or tryptophan. Each record gives: V gene, clone size, J gene, D gene, CDR3 DNA, CDR3 protein. A D gene is named only where the DNA matches it firmly. Clone size is stated in some rows and not others, as once, few, many or a class when expanded.

V gene: TRBV20-1
clone size: many
J gene: TRBJ2-5
D gene: TRBD1
CDR3 DNA: TGCAGTGCTAGAGGGGACAGGGGGTTGGAGACCCAGTACTTC
CDR3 protein: CSARGDRGLETQYF

V gene: TRBV7-9
clone size: -
J gene: TRBJ2-5
D gene: TRBD1
CDR3 DNA: TGTGCCAGCAGCTTAAGGAGATTGACAGGGCCCCTTGAGCAGTACTTC
CDR3 protein: CASSLRRLTGPLEQYF

V gene: TRBV5-6
clone size: once
J gene: TRBJ2-5
D gene: -
CDR3 DNA: TGTGCCAGCAACCTGCCAACTCGACAGGGAGGTCAACAAGAGACCCAGTACTTC
CDR3 protein: CASNLPTRQGGQQETQYF

V gene: TRBV6-1
clone size: many
J gene: TRBJ1-1
D gene: -
CDR3 DNA: TGTGCCAGCAGTGAAAGGGCAGTCATGAACACTGAAGCTTTCTTT
CDR3 protein: CASSERAVMNTEAFF

V gene: TRBV5-1
clone size: -
J gene: TRBJ2-3
D gene: -
CDR3 DNA: TGCGCCAGCAGCTTCTCACAGGGCACAGATACGCAGTATTTT
CDR3 protein: CASSFSQGTDTQYF

V gene: TRBV12-3/TRBV12-4
clone size: -
J gene: TRBJ2-2
D gene: -
CDR3 DNA: -
CDR3 protein: CASRSSAGSCFF

V gene: TRBV29-1
clone size: -
J gene: TRBJ2-3
D gene: TRBD2
CDR3 DNA: TGCAGCGTTAGAGCGGGGAGCACAGATACGCAGTATTTT
CDR3 protein: CSVRAGSTDTQYF

V gene: TRBV7-9
clone size: once
J gene: TRBJ2-7
D gene: TRBD1
CDR3 DNA: TGTGCCAGCAGCTTGCATGCCGGGACAGGCTTCTACGAGCAGTACTTC
CDR3 protein: CASSLHAGTGFYEQYF

V gene: TRBV20-1
clone size: many
J gene: TRBJ2-5
D gene: TRBD2
CDR3 DNA: TGCAGTGCTCTTCTTGGGGTGGGACTAGCGGGATATGAGACCCAGTACTTC
CDR3 protein: CSALLGVGLAGYETQYF

V gene: TRBV27
clone size: -
J gene: TRBJ2-7
D gene: TRBD2
CDR3 DNA: TGTGCCAGCAGTCCGACGCTAGCGGGAGGGGCCTACGAGCAGTACTTC
CDR3 protein: CASSPTLAGGAYEQYF

V gene: TRBV6-2/TRBV6-3
clone size: -
J gene: TRBJ2-2
D gene: -
CDR3 DNA: TGTGCCAGCAGTACCTACGGCGGCCCGAACACCGGGGAGCTGTTTTTT
CDR3 protein: CASSTYGGPNTGELFF

V gene: TRBV7-9
clone size: -
J gene: TRBJ1-2
D gene: -
CDR3 DNA: TGTGCCAGCAGCCCTCCGGCGGGGAACTATGGCTACACCTTC
CDR3 protein: CASSPPAGNYGYTF

V gene: TRBV15
clone size: many
J gene: TRBJ1-1
D gene: TRBD1
CDR3 DNA: TGTGCCACCAGCAGAGATGACTTCCGACAGGGCTGGATCACTGAAGCTTTCTTT
CDR3 protein: CATSRDDFRQGWITEAFF

V gene: TRBV10-1
clone size: many
J gene: TRBJ2-7
D gene: -
CDR3 DNA: TGCGCCAGCAGTGAGACGGACACCTACGAGCAGTACTTC
CDR3 protein: CASSETDTYEQYF

V gene: TRBV7-9
clone size: -
J gene: TRBJ1-4
D gene: -
CDR3 DNA: TGTGCCAGCAGCTTAGACGCCAGTCCTAATGAAAAACTGTTTTTT
CDR3 protein: CASSLDASPNEKLFF

V gene: TRBV24-1
clone size: -
J gene: TRBJ2-1
D gene: -
CDR3 DNA: TGTGCCACCAGTGACCTAACCATCAATGAGCAGTTCTTC
CDR3 protein: CATSDLTINEQFF

V gene: TRBV12-3/TRBV12-4
clone size: few
J gene: TRBJ2-3
D gene: -
CDR3 DNA: TGTGCCAGCACCCGAACAGATACGCAGTATTTT
CDR3 protein: CASTRTDTQYF